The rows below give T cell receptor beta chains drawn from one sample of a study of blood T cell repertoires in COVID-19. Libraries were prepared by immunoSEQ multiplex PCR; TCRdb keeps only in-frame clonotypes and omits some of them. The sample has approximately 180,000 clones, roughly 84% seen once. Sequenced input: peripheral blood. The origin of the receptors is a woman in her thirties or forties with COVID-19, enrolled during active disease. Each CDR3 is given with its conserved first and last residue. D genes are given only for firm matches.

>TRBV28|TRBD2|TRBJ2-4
CASTRPGLAALAKNIQYF
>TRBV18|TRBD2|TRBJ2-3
CASSPQMTSGRRDTQYF
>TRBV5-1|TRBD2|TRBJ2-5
CASSLGDSGETQYF
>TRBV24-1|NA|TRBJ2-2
CATSDLGRPSDTGELFF
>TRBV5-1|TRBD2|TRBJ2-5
CASSLGGAGAGQETQYF
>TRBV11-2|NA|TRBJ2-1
CASSLSPRDNEQFF
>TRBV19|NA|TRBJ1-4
CASSIDTTGNEKLFF
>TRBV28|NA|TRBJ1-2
CASRPIGTSGYGYTF
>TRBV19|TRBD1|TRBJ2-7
CASSGPWTGTTYEQYF
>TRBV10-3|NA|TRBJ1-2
CAISAGGGNYGYTF
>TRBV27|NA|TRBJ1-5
CASSLGPNQPQHF
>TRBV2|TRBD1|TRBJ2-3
CASASGTGGTDTQYF
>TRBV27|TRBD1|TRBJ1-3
CASRETGPHSGNTIYF
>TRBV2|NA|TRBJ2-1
CASSDRGRTYNEQFF
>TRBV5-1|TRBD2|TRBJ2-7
CASSSSGREGYEQYF
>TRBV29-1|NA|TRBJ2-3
CSALGDLSTDTQYF
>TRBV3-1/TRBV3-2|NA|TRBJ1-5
CASSQVPQSNQPQHF
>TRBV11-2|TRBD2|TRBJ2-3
CASSSRGYSTDTQYF
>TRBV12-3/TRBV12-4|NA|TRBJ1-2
CASSRTTNYGYTF
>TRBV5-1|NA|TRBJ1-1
CASSWGQNTEAFF
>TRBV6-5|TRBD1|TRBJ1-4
CASSYDGQGGEKLFF
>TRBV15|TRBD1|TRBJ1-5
CATSRGTGGWEPQHF
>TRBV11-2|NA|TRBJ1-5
CASSRLGQPQHF
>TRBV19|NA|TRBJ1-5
CASSTGQGKGQPQHF
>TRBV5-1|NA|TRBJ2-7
CASSLHRTASYEQYF